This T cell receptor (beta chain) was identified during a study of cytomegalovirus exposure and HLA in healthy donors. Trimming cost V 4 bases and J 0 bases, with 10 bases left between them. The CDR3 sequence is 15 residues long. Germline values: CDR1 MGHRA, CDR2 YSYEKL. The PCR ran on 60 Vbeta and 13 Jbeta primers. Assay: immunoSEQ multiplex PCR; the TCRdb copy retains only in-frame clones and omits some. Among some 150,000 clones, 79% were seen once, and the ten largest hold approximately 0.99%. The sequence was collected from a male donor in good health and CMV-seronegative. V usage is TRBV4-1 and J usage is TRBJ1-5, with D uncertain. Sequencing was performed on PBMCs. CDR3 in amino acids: CASSRAGSSNQPQHF. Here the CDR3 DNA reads TGCGCCAGCAGCCGCGCAGGTTCTAGCAATCAGCCCCAGCATTTT.